The 16 T cell receptor beta chains below were found in one sample sequenced in a study of T cell repertoires in cytomegalovirus infection. TCRdb re-derived calls from the reads in MiXCR, one entry per CDR3 protein. The table lists some 600,000 distinct CDR3 sequences, roughly 26% of them singletons. The sample consisted of CD8+ T cells from PBMCs. The receptors shown here come from a human donor in good health (CMV status not recorded). Some clones in this sample may be carry-over from other donors' samples.

This chain connects TRBV4-2 to TRBJ2-7; D gene ambiguous. This CDR3 comprises 11 residues. V was pared by 0 bases and J by 5 bases, with 2 bases between. Germline V gene data show CDR1 as LGHNA and CDR2 as YNFKEQ. The CDR3 bases are TGTGCCAGCAGCCAAGACAACGAGCAGTACTTC. Its translation: CASSQDNEQYF.

This clonotype was seen a handful of times. This sequence joins TRBV14 and TRBJ2-5, with unresolved D. The V and J ends lost 0 bases and 0 bases respectively, with 14 bases between them. Germline loops: CDR1 SGHDN, CDR2 FVKESK. The CDR3 length is 17 residues. The CDR3 spells CASSQDPIGRHQETQYF. The CDR3 coding sequence is TGTGCCAGCAGCCAAGATCCGATAGGGCGACACCAAGAGACCCAGTACTTC.

This clonotype was seen more than once but under ten times. This chain uses TRBV28 with TRBJ1-1; D possibly corresponds to TRBD1 (6 bases). CDR3 length equals 14 residues. Per germline, CDR1 MDHEN and CDR2 SYDVKM. V lost 8 bases, J lost 6 bases, and 19 bases lay in between. The CDR3 nucleotides read TGTGCCAGCTCCCCAGGGGATCCTATTTCTGAAGCTTTCTTT. This sequence encodes CASSPGDPISEAFF.

This clonotype turned up a few times. The rearrangement joins TRBV5-6 to TRBJ2-3; D is unresolved. This CDR3 contains 13 residues. The germline gives CDR1 SGHDT, CDR2 YYEEEE. V gave up 2 bases and J gave up 4 bases, with 8 bases separating them. CDR3 amino acids: CASSFPVADTQYF. CDR3 sequence (DNA): TGTGCCAGCAGCTTCCCGGTGGCAGATACGCAGTATTTT. Full variable domain (remainder filled in from reference TRBV5-6 and TRBJ2-3): DAGVTQSPTHLIKTRGQQVTLRCSPKSGHDTVSWYQQALGQGPQFIFQYYEEEERQRGNFPDRFSGHQFPNYSSELNVNALLLGDSALYLCASSFPVADTQYFGPGTRLTVL.

This chain connects TRBV6-5 to TRBJ2-5; D is ambiguous. Germline-derived CDR1 and CDR2 are MNHEY and SVGAGI. V lost 0 bases to trimming and J lost 5 bases, with 10 bases between them. The CDR3 is 14 amino acids. CDR3 sequence: CASSYSTVEETQYF. Written as DNA, the CDR3 is TGTGCCAGCAGTTACTCAACAGTCGAGGAGACCCAGTACTTC.

This clonotype was counted at least ten times. The chain couples TRBV7-6 to TRBJ2-1; 7 bases line up with TRBD1. This CDR3 is 20 amino acids long. The germline CDR1 and CDR2 sequences are SGHVS and FNYEAQ. Trimming removed 2 bases from V and 6 bases from J; junction bases left unmatched: 22. This CDR3 reads CASSLPAFDRDEVFRNEQFF. CDR3 nucleotide sequence: TGTGCCAGCAGCTTACCCGCTTTCGACAGGGACGAAGTCTTTCGCAATGAGCAGTTCTTC.

This clonotype was seen a handful of times. The chain links TRBV23-1 to TRBJ2-1; D possibly matches TRBD1 or TRBD2 (5 bases each). TRBV23-1 is an open reading frame, and its role is uncertain. The germline V and J ends were trimmed by 7 bases and 4 bases, with 11 bases remaining between them. This CDR3 is 13 amino acids long. CDR3 protein: CASKGPPYNEQFF. CDR3 in DNA: TGCGCCAGCAAGGGACCGCCGTACAATGAGCAGTTCTTC.

This clonotype was observed once. This may be a read error, as it is one base from a much larger clone. The chain recombines TRBV6-1 with TRBJ2-1; D is ambiguous. Germline CDR1 and CDR2: MNHNS and SASEGT. The CDR3 length is 15 residues. V shed 10 bases and J shed 0 bases, with 16 bases lying between them. CDR3 sequence (DNA): TGTGCCACCCAGTGGGCCGTGGGCTCCTACAATGAGCAGTTCTTC. It translates to CATQWAVGSYNEQFF.

This clonotype came up many times. The V call is TRBV7-2, the J call TRBJ1-2; 8 bases align to TRBD1. V lost 4 bases and J lost 8; bases outside the gene matches: 6. CDR3 size: 13 residues. Germline CDR1 reads SGHTA; CDR2 reads FQGNSA. CDR3 region: CASSYQGAEGYTF. The CDR3 nucleotides are TGTGCCAGCAGCTACCAGGGGGCCGAAGGCTACACCTTC.

Comments on this clonotype: At one boundary the junction diverges from the germline segment, which might be a read error. The CDR3 nucleotides read TGTGTCAGCAGTTCAAGACAGGGCCCGTCCAATGAGCAGTTCTTC. Translated, it gives CVSSSRQGPSNEQFF. This chain joins TRBV7-9 and TRBJ2-1, with 7 bases fitting TRBD1. Germline CDR1 SEHNR, CDR2 FQNEAQ (reference sequence). The CDR3 runs 15 residues.

The gene calls are TRBV20-1 and TRBJ1-1; D gene unclear. Germline values: CDR1 DFQATT, CDR2 SNEGSKA (reference sequence). The CDR3 runs to 10 residues. V was trimmed by 6 bases and J by 7 bases, leaving 9 bases between them. CDR3 DNA sequence: TGCAGTGCGGCGACCGGTGAAGCTTTCTTT. Translation gives CSAATGEAFF.

This clonotype has a count of ten or more. V usage is TRBV7-9 and J usage is TRBJ2-1; 11 bases align to TRBD2. Looked up from germline, CDR1 is SEHNR and CDR2 is FQNEAQ (reference sequence). Trimming cost V 4 bases and J 6 bases; bases outside gene matches: 5. The CDR3 consists of 15 residues. In nucleotides, the CDR3 is TGTGCCAGCAGCTGGGGGACTAGCGGCTCCAATGAGCAGTTCTTC. Amino acid sequence: CASSWGTSGSNEQFF. Looking up the rest from reference TRBV7-9 and TRBJ2-1 gives the full variable domain: DTGVSQNPRHKITKRGQNVTFRCDPISEHNRLYWYRQTLGQGPEFLTYFQNEAQLEKSRLLSDRFSAERPKGSFSTLEIQRTEQGDSAMYLCASSWGTSGSNEQFFGPGTRLTVL.

This clonotype was observed a handful of times. The gene calls are TRBV29-1 and TRBJ2-7, with no clear D. Trimming removed 8 bases at V and 5 bases at J, with 13 bases between. Germline values: CDR1 SQVTM, CDR2 ANQGSEA. This CDR3 is 11 amino acids long. CDR3 DNA sequence: TGCAGCTCTGGATTCGGCGACGAGCAGTACTTC. It yields the protein CSSGFGDEQYF.

This clonotype was seen ten or more times. J is TRBJ1-5 and V is TRBV7-8; D call uncertain. V was shortened by 1 base and J by 4 bases, with 17 bases between the two germline ends. Looked up from germline, CDR1 is SGHVS and CDR2 is FQNEAQ. This CDR3 contains 17 residues. The CDR3, as DNA: TGTGCCAGCAGCTTAGGGGCAGAATTGTTACTTAATCAGCCCCAGCATTTT. Translating it yields CASSLGAELLLNQPQHF.

This clonotype was seen only a few times. V is TRBV28 and J is TRBJ1-6; 9 bases line up with TRBD1. J gave up 9 bases and V 6 bases, and 3 bases lay outside the gene matches. The V gene's germline CDR1 is MDHEN and CDR2 SYDVKM. The length of the CDR3 is 13 residues. CDR3: CASRRDRVSPLHF. DNA of the CDR3: TGTGCCAGCAGGCGGGACAGGGTTTCACCCCTCCACTTT.

In this sample, this clonotype turned up many times. The rearrangement links TRBV7-6 to TRBJ1-1; D is possibly TRBD1 (6 bases). Trimming removed 2 bases at V and 1 base at J, with 14 bases between. This CDR3 region has 16 residues. The V gene's germline CDR1 is SGHVS and CDR2 FNYEAQ. The DNA for the CDR3 is TGTGCCAGCAGCTTACCAAGACAGGACGAGAACACTGAAGCTTTCTTT. Residues: CASSLPRQDENTEAFF.